A selection of T cell receptor beta chains follows, all from one sample in a study of identifying expanded T cells in peripheral blood. Clones were read by immunoSEQ multiplex PCR, and TCRdb kept only the in-frame ones, dropping some. The sample lists some 81,000 clones; roughly 86% were seen once. Sequencing was performed on blood. All receptors come from a person between 18 and 75 years old in good health. The CDR3 runs from the conserved cysteine through the conserved F or W. D genes are given only for firm matches. Clone size, where shown, is once, few, many, or a class for clones that have expanded.

.,.,TRBJ1-3,TRBV6-5,CATRVGAGLGNTIYF,TGTGCCACCCGGGTGGGAGCGGGACTTGGAAACACCATATATTTT
.,.,TRBJ2-5,TRBV6-5,CASGRFSGRSETQYF,TGTGCCAGCGGGCGATTTTCAGGGAGGTCAGAGACCCAGTACTTC
.,TRBD2,TRBJ2-2,TRBV10-2,CASGGTTNTGELFF,TGCGCCAGCGGAGGGACTACCAACACCGGGGAGCTGTTTTTT
.,TRBD2,TRBJ2-1,TRBV11-1,CASSSLLAGESTNEQFF,TGTGCCAGCAGCTCATTACTAGCGGGAGAGTCTACAAATGAGCAGTTCTTC
.,.,TRBJ2-7,TRBV6-5,CASSYRGYEQYF,TGTGCCAGCAGTTACAGGGGGTACGAGCAGTACTTC
.,TRBD1,TRBJ1-2,TRBV6-5,CAITGDRGLGYTF,TGTGCCATCACCGGGGACAGGGGGCTTGGCTACACCTTC
.,.,TRBJ2-4,TRBV6-5,CASSYSRDQNIQYF,TGTGCCAGCAGTTACTCGAGAGACCAAAACATTCAGTACTTC
.,.,TRBJ2-7,TRBV6-5,CASGSYEQYF,TGTGCCAGCGGTTCCTACGAGCAGTACTTC
.,.,TRBJ1-1,TRBV28,CASSSNAEAFF,TGTGCCAGCAGTTCCAACGCGGAAGCTTTCTTT
.,TRBD1,TRBJ1-1,TRBV11-2,CASSSTGTGYTEAFF,TGTGCCAGCAGCTCAACCGGGACAGGGTACACTGAAGCTTTCTTT
.,.,TRBJ1-5,TRBV6-5,CASSYSRASNQPQHF,TGTGCCAGCAGTTACTCAAGGGCTAGCAATCAGCCCCAGCATTTT
once,.,TRBJ2-6,TRBV5-6,CASSLGSSSGANVLTF,TGTGCCAGCAGCTTGGGCTCCAGCTCTGGGGCCAACGTCCTGACTTTC
.,TRBD1,TRBJ1-2,TRBV19,CASSTPGQGADF,TGTGCCAGTAGTACCCCGGGACAGGGAGCCGACTTC
.,TRBD2,TRBJ2-1,TRBV6-1,CASQTSGRYNEQFF,TGTGCCAGTCAGACTAGCGGCCGGTACAATGAGCAGTTCTTC
.,.,TRBJ1-2,TRBV4-2,CASSQVAGSDYGYTF,TGTGCCAGCAGCCAAGTTGCTGGGTCCGACTATGGCTACACCTTC
.,TRBD1,TRBJ1-1,TRBV7-8,CASRREWTGRDTEAFF,TGTGCCAGCAGAAGAGAGTGGACAGGGAGGGACACTGAAGCTTTCTTT
few,.,TRBJ1-2,TRBV19,CASSPGVDGYTF,TGTGCCAGTAGTCCAGGGGTGGATGGCTACACCTTC
.,TRBD1,TRBJ2-2,TRBV2,CASSDRDSSTGELFF,TGTGCCAGCAGTGATAGGGACAGCTCCACCGGGGAGCTGTTTTTT
.,.,TRBJ2-1,TRBV4-3,CASSQVLARNEQFF,TGCGCCAGCAGCCAAGTTCTAGCCCGCAATGAGCAGTTCTTC